Given below is one TCR beta chain in context. Looked up from germline, CDR1 is SGHNT and CDR2 is YYREEE (reference sequence). The V and J ends lost 0 bases and 5 bases respectively, with 11 bases between them. This CDR3 has 14 amino acids. TCRdb's table, derived via immunoSEQ multiplex PCR, lists solely in-frame clones and lacks some. The sample shows 130,000 or so clones, approximately 89% of them seen only once. Seattle participants joined during active infection and were tracked over time. This record comes from a study of blood T cell repertoires in COVID-19. Overall study: COVID-19 samples from acute and convalescent phases originated in the United States, Italy and Spain. T cells, B-cell-depleted T cells, or PBMCs supplied cDNA or gDNA.

The source of this sequence is a woman between 65 and 79 years old with COVID-19, enrolled during active disease. The specimen was peripheral blood. The chain is built from TRBV5-4 and TRBJ2-5; maybe TRBD1 (5 bases). This chain's CDR3 is CASSLVQGGETQYF. The CDR3 bases are TGTGCCAGCAGCTTGGTGCAGGGTGGGGAGACCCAGTACTTC.